These 21 T cell receptor beta chains share one sample of origin, sequenced in a study of neurological immune-mediated disorders. TCRdb reprocessed the 5' RACE reads with MiXCR, giving one entry per CDR3 protein. The data show around 29,000 distinct CDR3 sequences, with around an eighth seen just once and about 6% held by the top ten. The source material was PBMCs. These receptors originate from a woman aged 60-75 years in good health.

This clonotype was picked up many times. This rearrangement joins TRBV20-1 to TRBJ1-2, with 7 bases identical to TRBD1. J was trimmed by 5 bases and V by 0 bases; bases with no gene match: 9. The CDR3 is made up of 15 amino acids. The germline CDR1 and CDR2 sequences are DFQATT and SNEGSKA (reference sequence). For the CDR3, the DNA is TGCAGTGCTAGAGAATCAGGGGGACGGAAATATGGCTACACCTTC. It specifies CSARESGGRKYGYTF.

This clonotype was recorded at least ten times. V usage is TRBV29-1 and J usage is TRBJ2-7; possibly TRBD2 for D (6 bases). Trimming removed 4 bases from V and 2 bases from J, with 9 bases in between. The CDR3 has 12 residues. Germline loops: CDR1 SQVTM, CDR2 ANQGSEA. CDR3 sequence reads: CSVGGNTYEQYF. The CDR3 DNA sequence: TGCAGCGTTGGCGGGAACACCTACGAGCAGTACTTC.

This clonotype came up many times. The CDR3 nucleotides are TGCGCCAGCAGCCAAGGAGAACGGGGCTCTGGGGCCAACGTCCTGACTTTC. Its protein product is CASSQGERGSGANVLTF. The chain links TRBV4-3 to TRBJ2-6, with D tentatively TRBD2 (5 bases). CDR1 and CDR2 (germline): LGHNA, YSLEER. The CDR3 totals 17 residues. V shed 1 base and J shed 0 bases, with 10 bases lying between them.

Many counts were recorded for this clonotype. This rearrangement joins TRBV20-1 to TRBJ2-7; the D gene is possibly TRBD1 (6 bases). Germline V CDR1 and CDR2: DFQATT, SNEGSKA (reference sequence). The CDR3 length is 14 residues. V lost 0 bases to trimming and J lost 2 bases, with 11 bases between them. The CDR3 spells CSARDRGRTYEQYF. The CDR3 coding sequence is TGCAGTGCTAGAGACAGGGGAAGGACCTACGAGCAGTACTTC.

This clonotype has a count of ten or more. J is TRBJ2-2 and V is TRBV21-1. TRBV21-1 is a documented pseudogene. CDR3 length equals 11 residues. This CDR3 reads CASSHPGELFF. CDR3 sequence (DNA): TGTGCCAGCAGCCACCCCGGGGAGCTGTTTTTT.

This clonotype was seen only a few times. This chain uses TRBV20-1 with TRBJ2-1; D not certain. The CDR3 is 10 amino acids. The V gene's germline CDR1 is DFQATT and CDR2 SNEGSKA (reference sequence). Between the trimmed V and J ends, which lost 4 bases and 5 bases, there was a span of 3 bases. CDR3 residues: CSAINNEQFF. The CDR3 coding sequence is TGCAGTGCTATTAACAATGAGCAGTTCTTC.

This clonotype was seen many times. The chain couples TRBV3-1 to TRBJ1-6; a possible D gene is TRBD1 (6 bases). The V gene lost 4 bases and the J gene lost 10 bases, with 20 bases spanning the gap. Germline V gene sequence: CDR1 LGHDT, CDR2 YNNKEL (reference sequence). The CDR3 runs to 16 residues. CDR3 nucleotides: TGTGCCAGCAGCCTTACATCCGGGACATATCGGTCACCCCTCCACTTT. This encodes CASSLTSGTYRSPLHF.

This clonotype was observed at least ten times. The rearrangement joins TRBV5-1 to TRBJ2-1; 9 bases fit TRBD1. This CDR3 spans 14 amino acids. Losses at the gene ends were 0 bases for V and 5 bases for J; bases not matched to a gene: 0. Germline V gene sequence: CDR1 SGHRS, CDR2 YFSETQ. CDR3 coding DNA: TGCGCCAGCAGCTTGGGGACAGGGGACAATGAGCAGTTCTTC. Translation: CASSLGTGDNEQFF.

This clonotype was seen repeatedly, ten times or more. The chain employs TRBV5-1 and TRBJ1-1, with D tentatively TRBD1 (6 bases). The germline gives CDR1 SGHRS, CDR2 YFSETQ. Between the trimmed V and J ends, which lost 2 bases and 10 bases, there was a span of 27 bases. CDR3 size: 17 residues. The DNA of the CDR3 is TGCGCCAGCAGCTTAGACCGATTAGGGACACGGGTCTCGATAGCTTTCTTT. It translates to CASSLDRLGTRVSIAFF.

This clonotype has at least ten counts. The V call is TRBV6-5, the J call TRBJ1-5; 7 nucleotides line up with TRBD1. Germline-derived CDR1 and CDR2 are MNHEY and SVGAGI. There are 16 residues in the CDR3. J gave up 5 bases and V 6 bases, and 13 bases lay outside the gene matches. The CDR3 DNA reads as TGTGCCAGCAGCGACGGTACCGGGACAGACGATCAGCCCCAGCATTTT. This codes for CASSDGTGTDDQPQHF.

This clonotype came up many times. This chain links TRBV6-5 with TRBJ2-7; a possible D gene is TRBD2 (6 bases). Germline CDR1 MNHEY, CDR2 SVGAGI. V shed 7 bases and J shed 5 bases, with 24 bases lying between them. The CDR3 totals 16 residues. CDR3 in DNA: TGTGCCAGCACCTCGCCACCGGAGGGGTGGTGGGACGAGCAGTACTTC. Translation gives CASTSPPEGWWDEQYF.

This clonotype has a count of ten or more. The rearrangement joins TRBV21-1 to TRBJ1-2; the D call TRBD1 from the table was never checked on the DNA. TRBV21-1 is termed a pseudogene. The CDR3 sequence is 14 residues long. The CDR3 spells CASSKVQGAAGYTF. The DNA for the CDR3 is TGTGCCAGCAGCAAAGTCCAGGGGGCTGCCGGCTACACCTTC.

This clonotype has a count of ten or more. The chain employs TRBV6-2 or TRBV6-3 and TRBJ2-5; 11 nucleotides match TRBD1. Trimming took 3 bases from V and 5 from J; bases not matched to a gene: 17. The CDR3 loop spans 19 amino acids. Germline V gives CDR1 MNHEY, CDR2 SVGEGT. The chain's CDR3 is CASSYKDRGPGLREETQYF. The DNA for the CDR3 is TGTGCCAGCAGTTATAAGGACAGGGGGCCAGGCTTGCGGGAGGAGACCCAGTACTTC.

There are many counts of this clonotype. At one boundary the junction diverges from the germline segment, which might be a read error. The rearrangement uses TRBV6-2 or TRBV6-3 and TRBJ2-7; D is possibly TRBD2 (6 bases). Germline values: CDR1 MNHEY, CDR2 SVGEGT. The CDR3 is 17 residues long. CDR3 bases: TGTGCCAGCAGTCACTCCCTGTCCGAAGTCTGGGGGGACGAGCAGTACTTC. It codes for CASSHSLSEVWGDEQYF.

This clonotype was counted ten times or more. The CDR3 coding sequence is TGTGCCAGCAGCCCAGACAGGGGGTGGGCAGATACGCAGTATTTT. Protein: CASSPDRGWADTQYF. The chain uses TRBV7-9 and TRBJ2-3; 9 bases align to TRBD1. This CDR3 is 15 amino acids long. From germline, CDR1 is SEHNR and CDR2 FQNEAQ (reference sequence). V was pared by 5 bases and J by 4 bases, with 7 bases of the junction left unmatched.

This clonotype was found many times. The V gene is TRBV5-1, the J gene TRBJ2-5, with D possibly TRBD1 on 5 matching bases. CDR3 length equals 14 residues. CDR1 SGHRS and CDR2 YFSETQ come from the germline V gene. CDR3 sequence (DNA): TGCTCCTCGTCGGCTGGGGCTACGGAAGAGACCCAGTACTTC. Its protein is CSSSAGATEETQYF.

Many counts were recorded for this clonotype. The rearrangement links TRBV12-3 or TRBV12-4 to TRBJ2-3, with D possibly TRBD2 on 7 matching bases. Trimming left V 8 bases short and J 6 bases short, with 12 bases between. This CDR3 is 12 amino acids long. In nucleotides, the CDR3 is TGTGCCAGCTCCTCGGGGGGCGATACGCAGTATTTT. It specifies CASSSGGDTQYF.

This clonotype was detected many times. The genes are TRBV7-2 and TRBJ2-3; 15 bases fit TRBD2. The CDR3 has 16 residues. The germline CDR1 and CDR2 sequences are SGHTA and FQGNSA. The V and J ends lost 1 base and 7 bases, in that order; junction bases with no gene match: 3. The CDR3 reads CASSLGTSGGGNTQYF. The CDR3 DNA is TGTGCCAGCAGCTTAGGGACTAGCGGGGGGGGGAATACGCAGTATTTT.

This clonotype was counted many times. The chain couples TRBV7-8 to TRBJ1-2, with 10 bases aligning to TRBD1. The ends lost 5 bases at V and 4 bases at J; junction bases unmatched: 7. Germline lookup yields CDR1 SGHVS and CDR2 FQNEAQ. CDR3 length equals 15 residues. The CDR3 DNA reads as TGTGCCAGCAGCCCGGGACAGGGGCCTATCTATGGCTACACCTTC. This codes for CASSPGQGPIYGYTF.

This clonotype was found once. A much larger clone lies a single base off, so this may be a read error. The chain couples TRBV20-1 to TRBJ2-7; the D is unclear. Germline V lookup: CDR1 DFQATT, CDR2 SNEGSKA (reference sequence). CDR3 length: 14 residues. CDR3: CSARRLDSSYERYF. For the CDR3, the DNA is TGCAGTGCTAGACGGCTAGATTCCTCCTACGAGCGGTACTTC.

This clonotype has ten or more counts. The V call is TRBV4-2, the J call TRBJ2-1; 9 positions match TRBD2. Germline V gene data show CDR1 as LGHNA and CDR2 as YNFKEQ. V trimming: 3 bases; J trimming: 7 bases; junction bases outside the gene matches: 4. The CDR3 extends over 14 amino acids. As DNA, the CDR3 is TGTGCCAGCAGCCATCCGGGACTAGCAAATGAGCAGTTCTTC. This codes for CASSHPGLANEQFF.